Listed here are 13 T cell receptor beta chains from one sample, sequenced in a study of T cell responses to AZD1222 COVID-19 vaccine. Profiling relied on immunoSEQ multiplex PCR, and the TCRdb table lists in-frame clones only, not all of them. Seen here are some 150,000 clones, about 87% observed once, and the top ten hold about 9%. Sequenced here: peripheral blood, sampled 28 days after the second AZD1222 dose. The source is an adult who received the AZD1222 COVID-19 vaccine.

The chain carries TRBV6-6 and TRBJ1-4; tentative D call: TRBD1 (5 bases). There are 13 residues in the CDR3. Trimming pared 7 bases from V and 6 bases from J, leaving 12 bases between. CDR1 and CDR2 (germline): MNHNY, SVGAGI (reference sequence). The DNA of the CDR3 is TGTGCCAGCACCCGGGGCAGGGATGAAAAACTGTTTTTT. Translation gives CASTRGRDEKLFF.

J is TRBJ1-6 and V is TRBV7-3; 9 bases line up with TRBD1. The V and J ends lost 2 bases and 11 bases, in that order; junction bases with no gene match: 7. Germline loops: CDR1 SGHTA, CDR2 FQGTGA. The CDR3 spans 15 residues. In nucleotides, the CDR3 is TGTGCCAGCAGCTTAGGGACAGGGCTTACGACACCCCTCCACTTT. Protein: CASSLGTGLTTPLHF.

This clone was found once. The CDR3, as DNA: TGTGCGCTTTGGGAGACCCAGTACTTC. This translates into CALWETQYF. The chain carries TRBV28 and TRBJ2-5; D is uncertain. The CDR3 consists of 9 residues. CDR1 and CDR2 (germline): MDHEN, SYDVKM. Together with reference TRBV28 and TRBJ2-5, the CDR3 gives the full variable domain: DVKVTQSSRYLVKRTGEKVFLECVQDMDHENMFWYRQDPGLGLRLIYFSYDVKMKEKGDIPEGYSVSREKKERFSLILESASTNQTSMYLCALWETQYFGPGTRLLVL.

The rearrangement links TRBV4-2 to TRBJ2-3; 10 positions agree with TRBD2. J lost 3 bases, V lost 4 bases, and 10 bases had no gene match. Germline V lookup: CDR1 LGHNA, CDR2 YNFKEQ. CDR3 length: 17 residues. CDR3 DNA sequence: TGTGCCAGCAGCCCCCTCGGACTAGCGGCCGGGACAGATACGCAGTATTTT. Protein: CASSPLGLAAGTDTQYF.

This chain links TRBV6-5 with TRBJ2-5; D gene ambiguous. Trimming shortened V by 5 bases and J by 10 bases, and 11 bases separated the two germline ends. There are 11 residues in the CDR3. Germline lookup yields CDR1 MNHEY and CDR2 SVGAGI. The CDR3 DNA sequence: TGTGCCAGCAGTCCTCTGGACGACCAGTACTTC. Protein product: CASSPLDDQYF.

This clone has a handful of counts. The chain couples TRBV5-8 to TRBJ2-2; D call uncertain. The CDR3 runs to 15 residues. Trimming removed 2 bases from V and 0 bases from J, with 8 bases in between. The germline V gene has CDR1 SGHTS and CDR2 YDEGEE. The DNA of the CDR3 is TGTGCCAGCAGCTTCGGGCATACGAACACCGGGGAGCTGTTTTTT. Translation: CASSFGHTNTGELFF.

V usage is TRBV3-1 (or the pseudogene TRBV3-2) and J usage is TRBJ2-1, with TRBD2 identical over 7 bases. The CDR3 has 15 amino acids. Germline trimming cut 1 base from V and 3 bases from J; bases unmatched to any gene: 3. The V gene's germline CDR1 is LGHDT and CDR2 YNNKEL (reference sequence). The CDR3 is CASSQAWGGYNEQFF. CDR3 sequence (DNA): TGTGCCAGCAGCCAAGCATGGGGGGGCTACAATGAGCAGTTCTTC.

This clone was seen once. V gene TRBV19 combines with J gene TRBJ1-2; 8 bases match TRBD1. The CDR3 length is 17 residues. CDR1 is LNHDA, CDR2 SQIVND, per germline (reference sequence). V lost 7 bases, J lost 5 bases, and 18 bases stayed unmatched. The CDR3 DNA reads TGTGCCAGTATTTCACCGCGCCGAGACAGGGGTAGATATGGCTACACCTTC. It translates to CASISPRRDRGRYGYTF.

The J gene is TRBJ1-1, the V gene TRBV28, with D maybe TRBD1 (6 bases). The CDR3 has 14 amino acids. Germline CDR1 MDHEN, CDR2 SYDVKM. The germline V and J ends were trimmed by 1 base and 12 bases, with 18 bases remaining between them. The CDR3, as DNA: TGTGCCAGCAGTTTATCCTCAGGGGTCCGGTCCCCTTTCTTT. Translation: CASSLSSGVRSPFF.

The chain recombines TRBV6-5 with TRBJ2-7, with 7 bases matching TRBD2. Germline-derived CDR1 and CDR2 are MNHEY and SVGAGI. With 5 bases clipped from V and 3 bases from J, the junction kept 10 bases outside the gene matches. CDR3 length: 15 amino acids. The CDR3 DNA reads as TGTGCCAGCAGTCCCCGGGGAGGGTACTTCTACGAGCAGTACTTC. This translates into CASSPRGGYFYEQYF.

This clone was observed many times. This chain connects TRBV7-9 to TRBJ1-6, with 10 bases fitting TRBD1. Germline V gene data show CDR1 as SEHNR and CDR2 as FQNEAQ (reference sequence). Germline trimming cut 5 bases from V and 3 bases from J; bases unmatched to any gene: 7. The CDR3 has 17 amino acids. The CDR3 DNA follows: TGTGCCAGCAGCACTGACAGGGGGCTCGGCTATAATTCACCCCTCCACTTT. Translated: CASSTDRGLGYNSPLHF.

The genes are TRBV2 and TRBJ2-6, with 9 bases aligning to TRBD2. The germline V gene has CDR1 SNHLY and CDR2 FYNNEI. Trimming at V came to 7 bases and at J to 4 bases, leaving 14 bases not matched to a gene. The CDR3 runs 18 residues. The CDR3: CASKGTSGSLGGANVLTF. Written as DNA, the CDR3 is TGTGCCAGCAAGGGCACTAGCGGGTCGCTGGGGGGGGCCAACGTCCTGACTTTC.

The chain combines TRBV29-1 with TRBJ2-5, with TRBD1 matching over 8 bases. This CDR3 region has 12 residues. V was pared by 7 bases and J by 5 bases, with 6 bases of the junction left unmatched. Germline CDR1 and CDR2: SQVTM and ANQGSEA. The CDR3 DNA is TGCAGCGGTGGCAGGGGGCCGGAGACCCAGTACTTC. Residues: CSGGRGPETQYF.